A selection of T cell receptor beta chains follows, all from one sample in a study of blood T cell repertoires in COVID-19. Clones were read by immunoSEQ multiplex PCR, and TCRdb kept only the in-frame ones, dropping some. The sample holds over 250,000 clones; about 87% are singletons and the top ten take less than 5%. Sample: peripheral blood. The receptors here all came from a man aged 60 to 75 who had recovered from COVID-19. Each CDR3 is given with its conserved first and last residue. The order of the fields is J gene, V gene, CDR3 protein.

>TRBJ1-6|TRBV30
CAWSQSGGSYNSPLHF
>TRBJ2-7|TRBV15
CATSRGTAEQYF
>TRBJ1-4|TRBV27
CASKGPRGTNEKLFF
>TRBJ2-1|TRBV11-2
CASSLFSPPGNEQFF
>TRBJ2-7|TRBV29-1
CSVESRHRHSYEQYF
>TRBJ1-6|TRBV7-9
CASSFEAVNSPLHF
>TRBJ2-6|TRBV5-1
CASSLGSSGANVLTF
>TRBJ2-1|TRBV7-2
CASIQRGGPPDNEQFF
>TRBJ2-5|TRBV5-1
CASSVDRETQYF
>TRBJ2-1|TRBV24-1
CATSAGYNEQFF
>TRBJ2-2|TRBV7-2
CASSYFAGGELFF
>TRBJ1-1|TRBV5-1
CASRPTGGRSGTEAFF
>TRBJ1-5|TRBV2
CASRDSANQPQHF
>TRBJ1-2|TRBV27
CASSPRTGSPYGYTF
>TRBJ1-1|TRBV18
CASSPPMLGLASSEAFF
>TRBJ2-5|TRBV29-1
CSGRWGTETQYF
>TRBJ1-2|TRBV6-4
CASSPDRGPNYGYTF
>TRBJ2-7|TRBV18
CASSPLDREEQYF
>TRBJ1-2|TRBV2
CASSEGQGNTGYTF
>TRBJ2-7|TRBV18
CASSPPYGTYEQYF
>TRBJ1-3|TRBV7-9
CASSPDGTASGNTIYF
>TRBJ2-7|TRBV7-7
CASSQRTGAEQYF
>TRBJ1-5|TRBV9
CASSHGQVNQPQHF
>TRBJ1-3|TRBV10-2
CASSELRAGNTIYF
>TRBJ1-6|TRBV15
CATSESRTGSSPLHF
>TRBJ2-7|TRBV4-2
CASSHERTGTYEQYF
>TRBJ1-2|TRBV7-9
CASSIGGGGIYGYTF
>TRBJ1-5|TRBV27
CASSFRVSNQPQHF
>TRBJ1-5|TRBV11-2
CASSLGQGGGNQPQHF
>TRBJ2-1|TRBV27
CASSFSTSNEQFF
>TRBJ2-1|TRBV4-2
CASSALAGPSYNEQFF
>TRBJ2-7|TRBV7-2
CASSSFYEQYF
>TRBJ1-3|TRBV5-1
CASSSGQGLFGNTIYF
>TRBJ2-5|TRBV5-1
CASISGTGKETQYF
>TRBJ2-7|TRBV6-2/TRBV6-3
CASRYGGAVYEQYF
>TRBJ1-1|TRBV19
CASSQIGSEAFF
>TRBJ2-7|TRBV29-1
CSVRQGSHEQYF
>TRBJ1-3|TRBV5-6
CASSQDRGGGNTIYF
>TRBJ1-1|TRBV12-3/TRBV12-4
CASSRGTAVEAFF
>TRBJ1-1|TRBV7-9
CASSLGAGIHTEAFF
>TRBJ1-6|TRBV14
CASSQDQGFSYNSPLHF
>TRBJ2-1|TRBV6-4
CASSVRLAGGRNEQFF
>TRBJ1-1|TRBV7-3
CASQTGAPFIMNTEAFF
>TRBJ1-2|TRBV4-2
CASSQLQSNYGYTF
>TRBJ2-4|TRBV4-2
CASSQGGGTSSYVAKNIQYF
>TRBJ1-3|TRBV6-6
CASGLRDRRPGNTIYF
>TRBJ2-4|TRBV15
CATSREAGERIQYF
>TRBJ1-2|TRBV9
CASSHTAGYGYTF
>TRBJ1-3|TRBV7-8
CASSSTNLNSGNTIYF
>TRBJ2-1|TRBV12-3/TRBV12-4
CASSLSSGGAKVF
>TRBJ1-5|TRBV6-4
CASSDSRTGGSNQPQHF
>TRBJ2-7|TRBV6-5
CASSYSYTKQDEQYF
>TRBJ1-4|TRBV7-2
CASSLGTGAALEKLFF
>TRBJ1-1|TRBV7-3
CASSLSGVNTEAFF
>TRBJ2-6|TRBV5-6
CASSRIAGANVLTF
>TRBJ2-3|TRBV27
CASINYGRSTDTQYF
>TRBJ1-1|TRBV7-9
CASSLVGGGVSTEAFF
>TRBJ2-2|TRBV11-3
CASSPLAGGGDGELFF
>TRBJ1-2|TRBV14
CASSQTGVTYGYTF